These 12 T cell receptor beta chains originate from one sample sequenced in a study of response to subunit inactivated influenza vaccine. TCRdb processed the RT-PCR reads anew with MiXCR; each CDR3 protein has one entry. The sample yields hundreds of thousands of distinct CDR3 sequences, 11% to 15% seen once. The sample consisted of PBMCs from blood, taken approximately 15 days before vaccination. The receptors were gathered from a man over 45 who received an inactivated influenza vaccine.

This chain links TRBV6-2 or TRBV6-3 with TRBJ2-7, with D tentatively TRBD1 (5 bases). The CDR3 contains 15 residues. CDR1 MNHEY and CDR2 SVGEGT come from the germline V gene. V was cut by 7 bases and J by 5 bases, with 21 bases left in between. The DNA of the CDR3 is TGTGCCAGCAAAAGCCTACAGGTCTCGGTCCACGAGCAGTACTTC. This translates into CASKSLQVSVHEQYF.

This clonotype was observed many times. This chain connects TRBV20-1 to TRBJ2-1, with 7 bases that match TRBD2. The V and J ends lost 5 bases and 5 bases, in that order; junction bases with no gene match: 9. CDR1 is DFQATT and CDR2 is SNEGSKA in the germline V gene (reference sequence). The CDR3 has 14 amino acids. CDR3 bases: TGCAGTGCTCCCTGGGAGGGGATAAACAATGAGCAGTTCTTC. This sequence encodes CSAPWEGINNEQFF.

The CDR3 DNA reads TGTGCCACCATCAGCGACAGAGAGTCCTACAATGAGCAGTTCTTC. Protein product: CATISDRESYNEQFF. This chain links TRBV15 with TRBJ2-1, with a possible D match to TRBD1 (5 bases). V shed 7 bases and J shed 1 base, with 14 bases lying between them. CDR1 LNHNV and CDR2 YYDKDF come from the germline V gene (reference sequence). The CDR3 covers 15 residues.

The J gene is TRBJ2-1, the V gene TRBV15; D call uncertain. The CDR3 runs 15 residues. Germline lookup yields CDR1 LNHNV and CDR2 YYDKDF (reference sequence). Deletions cut 0 bases from V and 7 bases from J, with 13 bases between. CDR3 loop: CATSRDLYYSNEQFF. The DNA of the CDR3 is TGTGCCACCAGCAGAGACCTTTATTACAGTAATGAGCAGTTCTTC.

There are a few counts of this clonotype. This rearrangement joins TRBV4-2 to TRBJ1-1; D is perhaps TRBD1 (5 bases). Germline lookup yields CDR1 LGHNA and CDR2 YNFKEQ. This CDR3 spans 14 amino acids. V was trimmed by 1 base and J by 1 base, leaving 7 bases between them. The DNA for the CDR3 is TGTGCCAGCAGCCAAGGAGGGGCGAACACTGAAGCTTTCTTT. Its translation: CASSQGGANTEAFF.

This clonotype came up a few times. The chain has TRBV14 and TRBJ2-2; maybe TRBD1 (6 bases). Per the germline V gene, CDR1 is SGHDN and CDR2 is FVKESK. This CDR3 has 16 amino acids. The V gene lost 2 bases and the J gene lost 1 base, with 11 bases spanning the gap. CDR3 sequence: CASSQFEGGNTGELFF. In DNA form, the CDR3 reads TGTGCCAGCAGCCAATTCGAAGGGGGGAACACCGGGGAGCTGTTTTTT.

The chain uses TRBV20-1 and TRBJ2-3; D gene ambiguous. From germline, CDR1 is DFQATT and CDR2 SNEGSKA (reference sequence). This CDR3 spans 13 amino acids. With 5 bases removed from V and 3 bases from J, the gap between germline ends came to 12 bases. The CDR3 is CSAGPPPTDTQYF. For the CDR3, the DNA is TGCAGTGCTGGTCCCCCCCCGACAGATACGCAGTATTTT.

This chain uses TRBV28 with TRBJ2-4; TRBD1 matches 7 bases. Germline V CDR1 and CDR2: MDHEN, SYDVKM. V dropped 7 bases and J dropped 5; count of bases not matched to a gene: 8. The CDR3 covers 14 residues. This CDR3 is CASKLGTAQNIQYF. In DNA form, the CDR3 reads TGTGCCAGCAAGCTCGGGACAGCTCAAAACATTCAGTACTTC.

J is TRBJ2-7 and V is TRBV20-1; 8 nucleotides match TRBD1. V shed 1 base, J shed 5 bases, and the junction held 4 bases outside the gene matches. The CDR3 has 13 amino acids. Germline loops: CDR1 DFQATT, CDR2 SNEGSKA (reference sequence). In nucleotides, the CDR3 is TGCAGTGCTAGAGGCCAGGGGGCAAACGAGCAGTACTTC. The encoded protein is CSARGQGANEQYF.

This clonotype occurred a few times. The rearrangement uses TRBV6-1 and TRBJ1-2, with no clear D. This CDR3 contains 16 residues. The germline CDR1 and CDR2 sequences are MNHNS and SASEGT. Between the trimmed V and J ends, which lost 2 bases and 5 bases, there was a span of 18 bases. The CDR3 spells CASSESAGTPWYGYTF. CDR3 nucleotides: TGTGCCAGCAGTGAAAGCGCAGGAACCCCTTGGTATGGCTACACCTTC.

V and J are TRBV3-1 and TRBJ2-1, with 8 bases matching TRBD2. There are 16 residues in the CDR3. The germline V gene encodes CDR1 LGHDT and CDR2 YNNKEL (reference sequence). V trimming: 1 base; J trimming: 3 bases; junction bases outside the gene matches: 5. Here the CDR3 DNA reads TGTGCCAGCAGCCAAGCGGTAGCGGGATTCTACAATGAGCAGTTCTTC. Translated: CASSQAVAGFYNEQFF.

At least ten counts were recorded for this clonotype. The V call is TRBV20-1, the J call TRBJ2-7; the D gene is possibly TRBD1 (6 bases). Germline CDR1 DFQATT, CDR2 SNEGSKA (reference sequence). The V end was cut by 2 bases, the J end by 5 bases, with 16 bases between. The CDR3 loop spans 14 amino acids. The CDR3 DNA reads as TGCAGTGCTAGACTACAGGGCCTCCGGAACGAGCAGTACTTC. It encodes CSARLQGLRNEQYF.